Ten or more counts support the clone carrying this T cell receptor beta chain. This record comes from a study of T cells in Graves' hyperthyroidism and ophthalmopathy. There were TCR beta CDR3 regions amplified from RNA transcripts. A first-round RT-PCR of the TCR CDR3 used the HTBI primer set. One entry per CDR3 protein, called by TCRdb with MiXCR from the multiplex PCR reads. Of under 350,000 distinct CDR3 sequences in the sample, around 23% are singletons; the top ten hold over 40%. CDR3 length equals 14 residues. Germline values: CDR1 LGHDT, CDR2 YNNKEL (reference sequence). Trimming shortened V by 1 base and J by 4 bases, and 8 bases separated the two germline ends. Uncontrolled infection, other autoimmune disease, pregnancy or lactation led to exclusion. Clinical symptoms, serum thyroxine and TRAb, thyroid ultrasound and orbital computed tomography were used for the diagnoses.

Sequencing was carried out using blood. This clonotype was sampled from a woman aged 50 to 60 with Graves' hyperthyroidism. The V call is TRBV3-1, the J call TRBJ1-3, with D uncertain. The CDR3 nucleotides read TGTGCCAGCAGCCAAGCAGGTTTCGGAAACACCATATATTTT. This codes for CASSQAGFGNTIYF.